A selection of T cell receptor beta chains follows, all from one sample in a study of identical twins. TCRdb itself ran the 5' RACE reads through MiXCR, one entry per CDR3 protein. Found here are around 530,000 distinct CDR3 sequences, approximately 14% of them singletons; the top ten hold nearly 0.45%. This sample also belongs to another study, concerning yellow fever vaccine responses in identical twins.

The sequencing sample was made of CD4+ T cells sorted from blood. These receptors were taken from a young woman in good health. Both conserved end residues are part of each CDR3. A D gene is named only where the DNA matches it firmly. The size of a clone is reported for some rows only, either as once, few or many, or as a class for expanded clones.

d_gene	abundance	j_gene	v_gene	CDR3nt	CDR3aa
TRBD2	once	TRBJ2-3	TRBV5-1	TGCGCCAGCAGCGGAGGGACTAGCGGGAACACAGATACGCAGTATTTT	CASSGGTSGNTDTQYF
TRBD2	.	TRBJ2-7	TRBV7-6	TGTGCCAGCAGCTTATTGCCGGGACTAGCGGGAGGACCCCCCTACGAGCAGTACTTC	CASSLLPGLAGGPPYEQYF
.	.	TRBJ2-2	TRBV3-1	TGTGCCAGCAGCCCCGTAGGGGTCGCCGGGGAGCTGTTTTTT	CASSPVGVAGELFF
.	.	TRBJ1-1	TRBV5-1	TGCGCCAGCAGCTTATCCGGGCAGTCTGAAGCTTTCTTT	CASSLSGQSEAFF
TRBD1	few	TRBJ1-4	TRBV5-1	TGCGCCAGCAGCTTGGGAGCAACAGGGGGGGATCGGGAAAAACTGTTTTTT	CASSLGATGGDREKLFF
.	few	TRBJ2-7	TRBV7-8	TGTGCCAGCAGCTCCACACAGGGTTACGAGCAGTACTTC	CASSSTQGYEQYF
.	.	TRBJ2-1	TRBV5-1	TGCGCCAGCAGCCCAAAAGAGGGGAGGAGGAGGAATGAGCAGTTCTTC	CASSPKEGRRRNEQFF
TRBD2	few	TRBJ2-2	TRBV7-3	TGTGCCAGCAGCCCGACTAGCGGGAGGGTAACCGGGGAGCTGTTTTTT	CASSPTSGRVTGELFF
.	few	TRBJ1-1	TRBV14	TGTGCCAGCAGCCAAGTGGGGCGGTTGAACACTGAAGCTTTCTTT	CASSQVGRLNTEAFF
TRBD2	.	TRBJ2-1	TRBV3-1	TGTGCCAGCACCCGACTAGCGGGGAAATCCGAAAGGGGCAATGAGCAGTTCTTC	CASTRLAGKSERGNEQFF
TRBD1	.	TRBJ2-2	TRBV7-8	TGTGCCAGCAGCCCCCGGGACAGGGGATACCGTGGGGAGCTGTTTTTT	CASSPRDRGYRGELFF
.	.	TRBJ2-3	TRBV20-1	TGCAGTGCTGAAGGGGTCCCCGATAGCACAGATACGCAGTATTTT	CSAEGVPDSTDTQYF
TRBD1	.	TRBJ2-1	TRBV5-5	TGTGCCAGCAGCTTGGGGGGACAGGGACGGGATGAGCAGTTCTTC	CASSLGGQGRDEQFF
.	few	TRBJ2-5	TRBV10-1	TGCGCCAGCAGTCCTTGGGGGCAAGAGACCCAGTACTTC	CASSPWGQETQYF
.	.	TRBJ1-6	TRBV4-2	TGTGCCAGCAGCCAAGAGGGACCGGGACTGATTAATTCACCCCTCCACTTT	CASSQEGPGLINSPLHF
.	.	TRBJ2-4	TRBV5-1	TGCGCCAGCAGCTTGGGAGGGGCGGAAAACATTCAGTACTTC	CASSLGGAENIQYF
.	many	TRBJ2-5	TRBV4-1	TGCGCCAGCAGCCAGGACATCCAAGAGACCCAGTACTTC	CASSQDIQETQYF
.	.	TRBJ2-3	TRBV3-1	TGTGCCAGCAGCCAAGATGGTGGCGGGAGCACAGATACGCAGTATTTT	CASSQDGGGSTDTQYF
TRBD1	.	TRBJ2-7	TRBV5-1	TGCGCCAGCAGATCGACAGGGGTCTACGAGCAGTACTTC	CASRSTGVYEQYF
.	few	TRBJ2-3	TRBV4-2	TGTGCCAGCAGCCAACCGGGGGGCACAGATACGCAGTATTTT	CASSQPGGTDTQYF